The next 22 T cell receptor beta chains were all read from a single sample in a study of blood T cell repertoires in COVID-19. Assay used: immunoSEQ multiplex PCR; TCRdb lists only in-frame clones, some missing. The sample consists of more than 250,000 clones, 80% to 90% of them appearing once. Material: PBMCs or T cells enriched from blood (not recorded which). Receptors were obtained from a woman in her 30s who had recovered from COVID-19.

V and J are TRBV30 and TRBJ1-2; no definite D call. CDR3 length equals 13 residues. Germline V gene data show CDR1 as GTSNPN and CDR2 as SVGIG (reference sequence). Trimming took 2 bases from V and 0 from J, leaving 7 bases between them. CDR3 nucleotide sequence: TGTGCCTGGAGTCGGGGAGCTAACTATGGCTACACCTTC. It codes for CAWSRGANYGYTF.

V is TRBV3-1 (or the pseudogene TRBV3-2) and J is TRBJ2-7, with 9 bases matching TRBD1. Losses at the gene ends were 1 base for V and 2 bases for J; bases not matched to a gene: 6. CDR1 and CDR2 (germline): LGHDT, YNNKEL (reference sequence). This CDR3 spans 16 amino acids. In DNA, the CDR3 is TGTGCCAGCAGCCAAGGGACAGGGGCCCCCCCCTACGAGCAGTACTTC. Encoded protein: CASSQGTGAPPYEQYF.

The chain is built from TRBV7-2 and TRBJ1-2; 7 bases are a match to TRBD1. This CDR3 spans 15 amino acids. V was clipped by 3 bases and J by 0 bases; unmatched bases: 4. Looked up from germline, CDR1 is SGHTA and CDR2 is FQGNSA. CDR3 coding DNA: TGTGCCAGCAGCTTCGCCGGGACAGCTAACTATGGCTACACCTTC. It yields the protein CASSFAGTANYGYTF.

The chain uses TRBV5-1 and TRBJ1-2, with D possibly TRBD1 on 5 matching bases. Germline CDR1 and CDR2: SGHRS and YFSETQ. Trimming pared 4 bases from V and 3 bases from J, leaving 16 bases between. The length of the CDR3 is 15 residues. CDR3 amino acids: CASSPDITPYYGYTF. The CDR3 region has the DNA TGCGCCAGCAGCCCGGACATTACCCCTTACTATGGCTACACCTTC. The whole variable domain, filled in from reference TRBV5-1 and TRBJ1-2, reads KAGVTQTPRYLIKTRGQQVTLSCSPISGHRSVSWYQQTPGQGLQFLFEYFSETQRNKGNFPGRFSGRQFSNSRSEMNVSTLELGDSALYLCASSPDITPYYGYTFGSGTRLTVV.

This clone occurred a few times. The V gene is TRBV3-1 (or the pseudogene TRBV3-2), the J gene TRBJ1-5; a possible D gene is TRBD1 (5 bases). This CDR3 is built from 12 residues. With 4 bases removed from V and 9 bases from J, the gap between germline ends came to 10 bases. CDR1 is LGHDT, CDR2 YNNKEL, per germline (reference sequence). The CDR3 is CASSPRGGPQHF. The CDR3 DNA sequence: TGTGCCAGCAGCCCGCGCGGGGGGCCCCAGCATTTT.

The chain couples TRBV9 to TRBJ1-1; D is unclear. The CDR3 is 14 residues long. From germline, CDR1 is SGDLS and CDR2 YYNGEE. V shed 0 bases and J shed 4 bases, with 10 bases lying between them. The DNA of the CDR3 is TGTGCCAGCAGCGTAGCGGGTTCCGCCACTGAAGCTTTCTTT. Translated, it gives CASSVAGSATEAFF.

The J gene is TRBJ1-1, the V gene TRBV5-1, with a possible D match to TRBD1 (6 bases). Germline V gene sequence: CDR1 SGHRS, CDR2 YFSETQ. V was pared by 0 bases and J by 6 bases, with 12 bases between. The length of the CDR3 is 14 residues. Written as DNA, the CDR3 is TGCGCCAGCAGCTTGGAGGCCAGGGGCTCTGAAGCTTTCTTT. Translation gives CASSLEARGSEAFF.

This clone was seen only a few times. The chain is built from TRBV5-5 and TRBJ1-1; D remains unclear. The CDR3 sequence is 12 residues long. Germline lookup yields CDR1 SGHKS and CDR2 YYEKEE (reference sequence). With 2 bases removed from V and 9 bases from J, the gap between germline ends came to 11 bases. CDR3 bases: TGTGCCAGCAGCTTAACTCTGAACCAAGCTTTCTTT. This gives the protein CASSLTLNQAFF.

The chain links TRBV19 to TRBJ2-7; D is possibly TRBD2 (7 bases). The CDR3 length is 15 residues. V gave up 6 bases and J gave up 0 bases, with 15 bases separating them. The germline V gene has CDR1 LNHDA and CDR2 SQIVND (reference sequence). CDR3 nucleotide sequence: TGTGCCAGTAGGGATAGGGGGGGCAACTCCTACGAGCAGTACTTC. It translates to CASRDRGGNSYEQYF.

V is TRBV5-1 and J is TRBJ1-6, with 7 bases matching TRBD1. This CDR3 region has 18 residues. Trimming cost V 1 base and J 5 bases; bases outside gene matches: 12. From germline, CDR1 is SGHRS and CDR2 YFSETQ. CDR3 region: CASSLYGDRFLNNSPLHF. The CDR3 DNA follows: TGCGCCAGCAGCTTGTACGGGGACAGATTTCTAAATAATTCACCCCTCCACTTT.

Only a few counts were recorded for this clone. The chain has TRBV5-4 and TRBJ1-2, with 9 bases fitting TRBD1. Looked up from germline, CDR1 is SGHNT and CDR2 is YYREEE (reference sequence). The V segment lost 4 bases and the J segment 10 bases; nucleotides outside the gene matches: 11. The CDR3 loop spans 14 amino acids. The CDR3 region is CASSPSPGTGLYTF. Here the CDR3 DNA reads TGTGCCAGCAGCCCCAGCCCCGGGACAGGGCTCTACACCTTC.

V usage is TRBV5-5 and J usage is TRBJ1-1; a possible D gene is TRBD1 (6 bases). Looked up from germline, CDR1 is SGHKS and CDR2 is YYEKEE (reference sequence). Trimming shortened V by 4 bases and J by 1 base, and 11 bases separated the two germline ends. The CDR3 has 14 amino acids. The CDR3 sequence is CASSTQGPNTEAFF. In DNA, the CDR3 is TGTGCCAGCAGCACACAGGGCCCGAACACTGAAGCTTTCTTT.

The DNA for the CDR3 is TGCGCCAGCAGCCTCCGGGAGAGGCAGGGATATGAAAAACTGTTTTTT. It specifies CASSLRERQGYEKLFF. V and J are TRBV5-1 and TRBJ1-4; tentative D call: TRBD1 (5 bases). The ends were cut back, 4 bases at V and 6 bases at J, with 19 bases in the middle. Germline V gene data show CDR1 as SGHRS and CDR2 as YFSETQ. This CDR3 region has 16 residues. The whole variable domain, filled in from reference TRBV5-1 and TRBJ1-4, reads KAGVTQTPRYLIKTRGQQVTLSCSPISGHRSVSWYQQTPGQGLQFLFEYFSETQRNKGNFPGRFSGRQFSNSRSEMNVSTLELGDSALYLCASSLRERQGYEKLFFGSGTQLSVL.

The rearrangement links TRBV6-1 to TRBJ1-2; weak D call: TRBD1 (5 bases). Per the germline V gene, CDR1 is MNHNS and CDR2 is SASEGT. CDR3 length: 14 amino acids. The V end lost 3 bases, the J end lost 4 bases, and 12 bases lay between the germline ends. The CDR3 loop reads CASSDGWGTYGYTF. The CDR3 DNA is TGTGCCAGCAGTGATGGATGGGGCACCTATGGCTACACCTTC.

V gene TRBV6-9 combines with J gene TRBJ2-1; possibly TRBD2 for D (6 bases). The V gene's germline CDR1 is MNHGY and CDR2 SVAAGI. Trimming cost V 4 bases and J 11 bases, with 21 bases left between them. CDR3 length: 15 amino acids. The CDR3 is CASSFLRGTRGQQFF. For the CDR3, the DNA is TGTGCCAGCAGTTTTCTACGGGGGACCCGGGGTCAGCAGTTCTTC.

The table lists this clone with a few counts. The chain has TRBV18 and TRBJ2-1; tentative D call: TRBD1 (5 bases). V lost 3 bases, J lost 9 bases, and 24 bases lay in between. Germline V gene lookup returns CDR1 KGHSH and CDR2 LQKENI. The CDR3 totals 17 residues. The CDR3 is CASSPIATGSFYTEQFF. The CDR3 DNA reads as TGTGCCAGCTCACCGATAGCAACAGGTTCTTTTTATACTGAGCAGTTCTTC.

This rearrangement joins TRBV27 to TRBJ2-5, with D possibly TRBD2 on 6 matching bases. V gave up 5 bases and J gave up 5 bases, with 21 bases separating them. Germline V gene lookup returns CDR1 MNHEY and CDR2 SMNVEV (reference sequence). CDR3 size: 16 residues. CDR3 amino acids: CASSRRLARGGETQYF. CDR3 bases: TGTGCCAGCAGTCGGCGGCTAGCGAGGGGCGGTGAGACCCAGTACTTC.

The chain carries TRBV10-3 and TRBJ1-5; no reliable D call. This CDR3 contains 15 residues. CDR1 and CDR2 (germline): ENHRY, SYGVKD. Deletions cut 0 bases from V and 1 base from J, with 7 bases between. CDR3 loop: CAISESLRSNQPQHF. CDR3 bases: TGTGCCATCAGTGAGTCCCTTAGAAGCAATCAGCCCCAGCATTTT.

This clone has ten or more counts. This chain uses TRBV7-2 with TRBJ1-2; 7 nucleotides agree with TRBD1. Germline values: CDR1 SGHTA, CDR2 FQGNSA. V was pared by 5 bases and J by 5 bases, with 11 bases of the junction left unmatched. This CDR3 has 15 residues. CDR3: CASSLMEGAQYGYTF. The CDR3 bases are TGTGCCAGCAGCCTCATGGAGGGGGCCCAATATGGCTACACCTTC.

The chain's CDR3 is CASSIWGRGQPQHF. The DNA of the CDR3 is TGTGCCAGTAGTATTTGGGGAAGGGGTCAGCCCCAGCATTTT. The gene calls are TRBV19 and TRBJ1-5; tentative D call: TRBD1 (5 bases). CDR3 length equals 14 residues. Germline V gives CDR1 LNHDA, CDR2 SQIVND (reference sequence). V was pared by 3 bases and J by 6 bases, with 12 bases between.

The chain is built from TRBV5-1 and TRBJ1-2; possibly TRBD1 for D (5 bases). V shed 4 bases and J shed 7 bases, with 14 bases lying between them. Germline lookup yields CDR1 SGHRS and CDR2 YFSETQ. The CDR3 is 13 amino acids. The CDR3 loop is CASSGSGARGYTF. The CDR3 nucleotides read TGCGCCAGCAGCGGTAGTGGGGCGCGTGGCTACACCTTC.

The chain couples TRBV10-3 to TRBJ1-5; TRBD1 matches 7 bases. Germline CDR1 ENHRY, CDR2 SYGVKD. This CDR3 has 16 residues. The junction had 9 bases not matched to a gene; V was cut back by 5 bases and J by 2 bases. The CDR3 region has the DNA TGTGCCATCAGTAGATCCGGGACAGAGGGCAATCAGCCCCAGCATTTT. This gives the protein CAISRSGTEGNQPQHF.